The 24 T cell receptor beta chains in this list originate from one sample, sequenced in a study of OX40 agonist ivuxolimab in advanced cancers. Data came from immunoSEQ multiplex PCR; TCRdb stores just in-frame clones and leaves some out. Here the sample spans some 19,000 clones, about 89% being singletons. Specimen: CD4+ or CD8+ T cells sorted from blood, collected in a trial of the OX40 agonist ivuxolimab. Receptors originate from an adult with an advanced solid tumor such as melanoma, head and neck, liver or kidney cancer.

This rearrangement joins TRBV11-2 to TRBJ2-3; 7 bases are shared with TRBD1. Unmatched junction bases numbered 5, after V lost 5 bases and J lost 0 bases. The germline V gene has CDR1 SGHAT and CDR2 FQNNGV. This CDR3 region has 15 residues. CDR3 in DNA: TGTGCCAGCAGCCCGACAGGGATGAGCACAGATACGCAGTATTTT. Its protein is CASSPTGMSTDTQYF.

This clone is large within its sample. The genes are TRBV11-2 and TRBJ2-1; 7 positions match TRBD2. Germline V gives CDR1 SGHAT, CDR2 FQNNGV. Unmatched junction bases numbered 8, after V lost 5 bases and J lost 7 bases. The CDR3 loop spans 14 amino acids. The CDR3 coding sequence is TGTGCCAGCAGCCCCGACCATAGCGGGAATGAGCAGTTCTTC. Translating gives CASSPDHSGNEQFF.

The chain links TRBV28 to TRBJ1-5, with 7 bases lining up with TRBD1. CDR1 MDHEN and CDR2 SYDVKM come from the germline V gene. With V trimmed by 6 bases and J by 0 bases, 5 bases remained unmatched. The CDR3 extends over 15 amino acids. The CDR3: CASRKTGNSNQPQHF. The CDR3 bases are TGTGCCAGCAGGAAGACAGGGAATAGCAATCAGCCCCAGCATTTT.

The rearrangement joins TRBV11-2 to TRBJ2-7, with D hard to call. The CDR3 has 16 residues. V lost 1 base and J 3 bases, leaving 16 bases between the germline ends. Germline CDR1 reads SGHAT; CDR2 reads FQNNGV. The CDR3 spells CASSLGLGRMYYEQYF. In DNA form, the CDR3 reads TGTGCCAGCAGCTTAGGACTCGGGCGGATGTACTACGAGCAGTACTTC.

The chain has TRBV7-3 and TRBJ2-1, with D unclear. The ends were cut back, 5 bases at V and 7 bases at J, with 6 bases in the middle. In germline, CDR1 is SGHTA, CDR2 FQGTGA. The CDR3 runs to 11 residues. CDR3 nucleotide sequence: TGTGCCAGCAGCATTGAGAATGAGCAGTTCTTC. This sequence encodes CASSIENEQFF.

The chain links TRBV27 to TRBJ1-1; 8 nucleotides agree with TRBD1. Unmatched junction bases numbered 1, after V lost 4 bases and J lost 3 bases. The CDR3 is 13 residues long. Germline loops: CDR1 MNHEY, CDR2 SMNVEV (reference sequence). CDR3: CASSWDRYTEAFF. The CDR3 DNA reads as TGTGCCAGCAGTTGGGACAGGTACACTGAAGCTTTCTTT.

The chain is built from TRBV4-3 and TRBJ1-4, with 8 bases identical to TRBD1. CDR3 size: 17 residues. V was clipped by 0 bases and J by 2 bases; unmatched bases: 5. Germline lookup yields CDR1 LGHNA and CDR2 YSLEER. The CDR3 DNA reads TGCGCCAGCAGCCAAGATAGCAGGGGGCAGACTAATGAAAAACTGTTTTTT. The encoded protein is CASSQDSRGQTNEKLFF.

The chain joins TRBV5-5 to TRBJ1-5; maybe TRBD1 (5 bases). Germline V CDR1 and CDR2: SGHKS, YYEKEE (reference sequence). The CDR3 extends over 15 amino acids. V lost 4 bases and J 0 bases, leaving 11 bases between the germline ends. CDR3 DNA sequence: TGTGCCAGCAGCCCCGGGGGTTATAGCAATCAGCCCCAGCATTTT. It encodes CASSPGGYSNQPQHF.

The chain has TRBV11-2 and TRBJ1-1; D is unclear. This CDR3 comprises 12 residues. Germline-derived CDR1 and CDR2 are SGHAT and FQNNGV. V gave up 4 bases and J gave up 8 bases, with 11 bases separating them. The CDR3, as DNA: TGTGCCAGCAGCTCCCTATCCTTGGAAGCTTTCTTT. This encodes CASSSLSLEAFF.

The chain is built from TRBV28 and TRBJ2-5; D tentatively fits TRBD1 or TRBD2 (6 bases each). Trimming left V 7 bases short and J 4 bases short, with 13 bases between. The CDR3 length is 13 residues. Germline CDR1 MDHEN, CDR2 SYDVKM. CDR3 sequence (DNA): TGTGCCAGCATTAGAGGGGGGAGAGAGACCCAGTACTTC. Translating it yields CASIRGGRETQYF.

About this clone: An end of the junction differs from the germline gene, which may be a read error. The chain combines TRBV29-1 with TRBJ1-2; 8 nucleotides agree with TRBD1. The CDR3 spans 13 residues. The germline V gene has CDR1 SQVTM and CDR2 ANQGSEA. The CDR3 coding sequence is TGCAGCGTGTTGACAGGGGACTTCTATCGCTACACCTTC. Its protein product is CSVLTGDFYRYTF.

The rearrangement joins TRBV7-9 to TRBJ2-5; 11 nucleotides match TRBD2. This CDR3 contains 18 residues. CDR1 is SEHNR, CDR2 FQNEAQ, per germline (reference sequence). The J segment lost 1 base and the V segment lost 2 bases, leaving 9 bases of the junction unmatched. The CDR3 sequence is CASSLMSASGRSQETQYF. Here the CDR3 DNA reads TGTGCCAGCAGCTTAATGTCGGCTAGCGGGAGGTCCCAAGAGACCCAGTACTTC.

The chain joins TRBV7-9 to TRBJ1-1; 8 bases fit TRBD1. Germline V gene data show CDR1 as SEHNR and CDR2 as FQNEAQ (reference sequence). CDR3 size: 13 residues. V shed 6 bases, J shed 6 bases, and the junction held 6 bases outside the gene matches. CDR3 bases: TGTGCCAGCAGGGGACAGGAGGGCGCTGAAGCTTTCTTT. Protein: CASRGQEGAEAFF.

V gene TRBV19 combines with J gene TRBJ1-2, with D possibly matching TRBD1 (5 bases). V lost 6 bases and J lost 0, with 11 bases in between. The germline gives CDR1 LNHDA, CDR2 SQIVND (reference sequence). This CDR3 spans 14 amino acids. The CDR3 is CASRRTLSNYGYTF. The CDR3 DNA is TGTGCCAGTAGGAGGACACTGTCTAACTATGGCTACACCTTC.

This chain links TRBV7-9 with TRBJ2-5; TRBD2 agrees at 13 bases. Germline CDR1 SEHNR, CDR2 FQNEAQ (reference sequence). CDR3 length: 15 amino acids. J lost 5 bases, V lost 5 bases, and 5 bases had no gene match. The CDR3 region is CASSLGLAGEETQYF. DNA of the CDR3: TGTGCCAGCAGCCTCGGACTAGCGGGAGAGGAGACCCAGTACTTC.

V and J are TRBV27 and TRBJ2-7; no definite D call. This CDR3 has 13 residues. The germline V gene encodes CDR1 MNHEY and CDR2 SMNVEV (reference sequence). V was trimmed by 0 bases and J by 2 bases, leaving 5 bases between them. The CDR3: CASSLSVTYEQYF. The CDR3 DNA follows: TGTGCCAGCAGTTTATCTGTAACCTACGAGCAGTACTTC.

The CDR3 sequence is CASSEPTRVYNEQFF. In DNA form, the CDR3 reads TGTGCCAGCAGTGAACCGACGCGGGTGTATAATGAGCAGTTCTTC. The V gene is TRBV25-1, the J gene TRBJ2-1; possible D gene TRBD2, 5 bases. The ends were cut back, 2 bases at V and 7 bases at J, with 15 bases in the middle. Germline loops: CDR1 MGHDK, CDR2 SYGVNS. The CDR3 runs 15 residues.

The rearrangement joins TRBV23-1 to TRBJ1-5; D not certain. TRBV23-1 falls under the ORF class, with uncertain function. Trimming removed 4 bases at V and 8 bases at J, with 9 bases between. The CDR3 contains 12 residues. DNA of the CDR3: TGCGCCAGCAGTCTTAGTAGGGAGCCCCAGCATTTT. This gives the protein CASSLSREPQHF.

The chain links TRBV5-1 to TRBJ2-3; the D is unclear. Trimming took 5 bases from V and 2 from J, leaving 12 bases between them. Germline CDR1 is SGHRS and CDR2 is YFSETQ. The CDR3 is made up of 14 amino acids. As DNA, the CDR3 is TGCGCCAGCAGGTTTACAGATCACACAGATACGCAGTATTTT. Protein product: CASRFTDHTDTQYF.

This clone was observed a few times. For the CDR3, the DNA is TGTGCCTGGAGTAGCATGGGTTTCGAGCAGTACTTC. Amino acid sequence: CAWSSMGFEQYF. The chain uses TRBV30 and TRBJ2-7, with unresolved D. This CDR3 comprises 12 residues. Trimming took off 2 bases at V and 6 bases at J, with 11 bases between the two ends. The V gene's germline CDR1 is GTSNPN and CDR2 SVGIG (reference sequence).

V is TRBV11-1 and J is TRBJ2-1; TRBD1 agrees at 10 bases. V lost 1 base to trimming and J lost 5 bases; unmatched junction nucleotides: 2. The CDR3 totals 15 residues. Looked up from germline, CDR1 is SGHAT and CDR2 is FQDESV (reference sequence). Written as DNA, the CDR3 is TGTGCCAGCAGCTTAGTCGGGACAGGGGACAATGAGCAGTTCTTC. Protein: CASSLVGTGDNEQFF.

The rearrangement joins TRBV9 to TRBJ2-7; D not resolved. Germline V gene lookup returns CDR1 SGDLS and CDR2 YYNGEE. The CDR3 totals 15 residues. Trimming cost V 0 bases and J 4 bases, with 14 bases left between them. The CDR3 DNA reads TGTGCCAGCAGCGTAGCCCACACGGGCAGGTACGAGCAGTACTTC. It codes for CASSVAHTGRYEQYF.

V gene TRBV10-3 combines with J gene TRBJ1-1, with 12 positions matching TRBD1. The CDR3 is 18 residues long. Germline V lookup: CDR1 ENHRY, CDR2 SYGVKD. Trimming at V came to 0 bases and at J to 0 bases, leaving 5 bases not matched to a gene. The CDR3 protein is CAISESGTGGPLNTEAFF. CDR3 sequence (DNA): TGTGCCATCAGTGAGTCGGGGACAGGGGGCCCCTTGAACACTGAAGCTTTCTTT.

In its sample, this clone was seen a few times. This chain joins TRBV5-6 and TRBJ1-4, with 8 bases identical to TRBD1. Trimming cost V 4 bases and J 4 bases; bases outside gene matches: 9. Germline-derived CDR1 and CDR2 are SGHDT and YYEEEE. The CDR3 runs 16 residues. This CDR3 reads CASSAPGGQGNEKLFF. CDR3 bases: TGTGCCAGCAGCGCCCCAGGAGGACAGGGTAATGAAAAACTGTTTTTT.